The rows below give T cell receptor beta chains drawn from one sample of a study of Ad26.COV2.S vaccination and SARS-CoV-2 variants. Generated by immunoSEQ multiplex PCR, the TCRdb table keeps only in-frame clones and is missing some. The profile covers around 300,000 clones, with 85% to 90% appearing a single time and 4.5% to 5.5% taken by the ten largest. The material was peripheral blood, obtained in a trial of Ad26.COV2.S vaccine versus placebo. The receptors derive from a person aged 18-65 years who received the Ad26.COV2.S COVID-19 vaccine or a placebo. CDR3s leave out the opening cysteine and the closing phenylalanine or tryptophan. Fields, in order: V gene, CDR3 protein.

v_call: TRBV23-1
cdr3_aa: ASSSGPATEAF

v_call: TRBV2
cdr3_aa: ATSTLGPGELF

v_call: TRBV29-1
cdr3_aa: SGGLAAGGNEQF

v_call: TRBV19
cdr3_aa: ASSSRGTGELF

v_call: TRBV6-5
cdr3_aa: ASTRESANTIY

v_call: TRBV6-2/TRBV6-3
cdr3_aa: ASSRSGRRFAQPQH

v_call: TRBV5-8
cdr3_aa: ASSSGQVGYGYT

v_call: TRBV7-8
cdr3_aa: ASSLGRFEQF

v_call: TRBV5-6
cdr3_aa: ASSSRGSTLETQY

v_call: TRBV27
cdr3_aa: ASSHIAGQETQY

v_call: TRBV27
cdr3_aa: ASSPRTVYSNQPQH

v_call: TRBV9
cdr3_aa: ASSEESYNEQF

v_call: TRBV27
cdr3_aa: ASSFFPGQGAHEQF

v_call: TRBV6-5
cdr3_aa: ASSPRNWLEKQF

v_call: TRBV30
cdr3_aa: AYQDRGYGYT

v_call: TRBV28
cdr3_aa: ASSPTPSEAF

v_call: TRBV7-2
cdr3_aa: ASRQGNIQY

v_call: TRBV4-3
cdr3_aa: ASSQDRATGYSFYRLYGYT

v_call: TRBV4-1
cdr3_aa: ASSLQGLSTDTQY

v_call: TRBV10-2
cdr3_aa: ASSERLNTEAF

v_call: TRBV5-1
cdr3_aa: ASSLDSLRRWETQY

v_call: TRBV24-1
cdr3_aa: ATSDALNTEAF

v_call: TRBV7-2
cdr3_aa: ASSFFRVNNEQF

v_call: TRBV25-1
cdr3_aa: ASSTSFTEAF

v_call: TRBV19
cdr3_aa: ASSQLPTDTQY